The text below deals with one TCR beta chain. The sample is drawn from a study of cytomegalovirus exposure and HLA in healthy donors. CDR1 and CDR2 from the germline V gene are SGHRS and YFSETQ. V was clipped by 0 bases and J by 1 base, with 7 bases between them. There are 14 residues in the CDR3. A multiplex PCR was run with 60 Vbeta primers and 13 Jbeta primers. Profiled with immunoSEQ multiplex PCR; TCRdb holds only in-frame clones, not every one. This table lists roughly 120,000 clones. The clonotype was recovered from a man between 18 and 35 years old in good health and CMV-seronegative. The chain couples TRBV5-1 to TRBJ1-1, with D unclear. Sequencing was carried out using PBMCs. CDR3 coding DNA: TGCGCCAGCAGCTTGGATGCGGCGAACACTGAAGCTTTCTTT. Translating it yields CASSLDAANTEAFF.